This TCR beta chain was captured in a study of cytomegalovirus exposure and HLA in healthy donors. Study information: Sequencing of about 179 million T cells in an earlier analysis found 100 million to 140 million unique TCR beta sequences.

General observations from the study: Some TCR beta chains (more than 150 of them) were listed as cytomegalovirus-associated.

It was with 60 Vbeta and 13 Jbeta primers that the PCR ran. Data came from immunoSEQ multiplex PCR; TCRdb stores just in-frame clones and leaves some out. The data show about 120,000 clones, with roughly 70% seen just once and 3% to 5% held by the top ten. Note on this clone: Antigen specificity is unknown.

Germline CDR1 KGHSH, CDR2 LQKENI. Trimming took off 8 bases at V and 2 bases at J, with 14 bases between the two ends. The CDR3 extends over 14 amino acids. This receptor was obtained from a middle-aged man in good health and CMV-seropositive. What was sequenced was PBMCs. The chain combines TRBV18 with TRBJ2-3; maybe TRBD2 (5 bases). The CDR3, as DNA: TGTGCCAGCGCCTCGGCTAGCCCCACAGATACGCAGTATTTT. This gives the protein CASASASPTDTQYF.